The clone carrying this T cell receptor (beta chain) was counted only a few times. Its cognate antigen is unknown. Per germline, CDR1 MDHEN and CDR2 SYDVKM. The CDR3 covers 12 residues. With 8 bases clipped from V and 6 bases from J, the junction kept 6 bases outside the gene matches. PCR employed 60 Vbeta and 13 Jbeta primers. Using immunoSEQ multiplex PCR, the repertoire was profiled, and TCRdb retains in-frame clones only, with some absent. Here the sample spans about 170,000 clones, 65% to 85% being singletons. The source of the sample is a study of cytomegalovirus exposure and HLA in healthy donors. Study-level points and caveats: Later analysis suggested links between common viral pathogens and several top significant clusters. Trimming of TCR beta V- and J-genes showed a link, identified in a later analysis, to a missense DCLRE1C variant. The study labeled 164 TCR beta chains cytomegalovirus-associated.

The chain carries TRBV28 and TRBJ2-7; TRBD2 agrees at 8 bases. The sequence was obtained from a woman aged 18 to 35 in good health and CMV-seronegative. Source material: PBMCs. CDR3 in amino acids: CASRTSSGEQYF. In DNA form, the CDR3 reads TGTGCCAGCCGGACTAGCTCGGGCGAGCAGTACTTC.